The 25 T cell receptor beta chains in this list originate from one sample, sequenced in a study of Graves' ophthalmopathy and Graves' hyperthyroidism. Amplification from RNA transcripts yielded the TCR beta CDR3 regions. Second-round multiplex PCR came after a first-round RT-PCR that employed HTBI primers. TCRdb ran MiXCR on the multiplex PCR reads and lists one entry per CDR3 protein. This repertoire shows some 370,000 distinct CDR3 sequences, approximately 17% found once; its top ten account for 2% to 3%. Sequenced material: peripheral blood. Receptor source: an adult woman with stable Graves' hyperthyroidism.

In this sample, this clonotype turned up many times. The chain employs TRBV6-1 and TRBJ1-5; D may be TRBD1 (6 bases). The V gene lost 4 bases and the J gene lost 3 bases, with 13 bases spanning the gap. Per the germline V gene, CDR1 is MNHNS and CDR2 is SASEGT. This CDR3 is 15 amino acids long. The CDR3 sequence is CASSGRTGPNQPQHF. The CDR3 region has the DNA TGTGCCAGCAGTGGACGTACAGGGCCCAATCAGCCCCAGCATTTT.

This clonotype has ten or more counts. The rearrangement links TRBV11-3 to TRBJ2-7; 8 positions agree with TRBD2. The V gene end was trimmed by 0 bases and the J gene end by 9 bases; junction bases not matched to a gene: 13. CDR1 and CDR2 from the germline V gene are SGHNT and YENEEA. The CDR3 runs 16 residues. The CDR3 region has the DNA TGTGCCAGCAGCTTAGATGACACTAGCGGCGCTTGGGGGCAGTACTTC. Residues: CASSLDDTSGAWGQYF.

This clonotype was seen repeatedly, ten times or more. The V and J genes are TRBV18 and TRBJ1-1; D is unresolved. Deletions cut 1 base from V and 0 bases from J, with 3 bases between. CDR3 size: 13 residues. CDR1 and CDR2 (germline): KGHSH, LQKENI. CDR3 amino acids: CASSPLVNTEAFF. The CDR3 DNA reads TGTGCCAGCTCACCACTAGTGAACACTGAAGCTTTCTTT. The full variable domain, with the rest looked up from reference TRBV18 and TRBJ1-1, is NAGVMQNPRHLVRRRGQEARLRCSPMKGHSHVYWYRQLPEEGLKFMVYLQKENIIDESGMPKERFSAEFPKEGPSILRIQQVVRGDSAAYFCASSPLVNTEAFFGQGTRLTVV.

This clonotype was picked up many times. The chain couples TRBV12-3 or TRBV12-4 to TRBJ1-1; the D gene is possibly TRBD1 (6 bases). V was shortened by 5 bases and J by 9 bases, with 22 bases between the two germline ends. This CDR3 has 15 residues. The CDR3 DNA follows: TGTGCCAGCAGTCCCAATATCCGCTCAGGGGTAAAAGCTTTCTTT. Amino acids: CASSPNIRSGVKAFF.

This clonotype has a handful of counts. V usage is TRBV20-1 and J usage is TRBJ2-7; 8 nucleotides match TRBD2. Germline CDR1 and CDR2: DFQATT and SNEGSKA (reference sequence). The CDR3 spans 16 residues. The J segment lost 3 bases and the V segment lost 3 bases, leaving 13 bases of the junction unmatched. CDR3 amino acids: CSARTVRLAGNYEQYF. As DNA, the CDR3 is TGCAGTGCTAGGACCGTCCGGCTAGCGGGTAACTACGAGCAGTACTTC.

The CDR3: CSARDLQGKGSRANVLTF. DNA of the CDR3: TGCAGTGCTAGAGATCTGCAGGGGAAAGGCTCCAGGGCCAACGTCCTGACTTTC. This chain connects TRBV20-1 to TRBJ2-6; TRBD1 might be the D (6 bases). Trimming took 0 bases from V and 5 from J, leaving 20 bases between them. Germline CDR1 DFQATT, CDR2 SNEGSKA (reference sequence). The CDR3 has 18 amino acids.

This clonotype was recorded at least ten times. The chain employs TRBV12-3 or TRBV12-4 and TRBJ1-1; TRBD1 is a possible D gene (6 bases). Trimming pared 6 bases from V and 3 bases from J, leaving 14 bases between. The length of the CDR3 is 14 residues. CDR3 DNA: TGTGCCAGCAGCAGGGGCCGAGGGTACACTGAAGCTTTCTTT. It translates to CASSRGRGYTEAFF.

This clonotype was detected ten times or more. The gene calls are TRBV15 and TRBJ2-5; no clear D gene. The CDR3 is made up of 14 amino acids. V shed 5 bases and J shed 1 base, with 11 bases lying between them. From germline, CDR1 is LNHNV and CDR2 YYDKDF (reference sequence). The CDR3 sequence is CATSPGHFQETQYF. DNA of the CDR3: TGTGCCACCAGCCCCGGGCACTTCCAAGAGACCCAGTACTTC.

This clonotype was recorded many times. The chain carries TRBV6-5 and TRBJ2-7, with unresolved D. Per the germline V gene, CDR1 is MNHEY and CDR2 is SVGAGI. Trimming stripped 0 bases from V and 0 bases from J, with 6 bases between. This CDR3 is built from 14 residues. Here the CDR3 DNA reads TGTGCCAGCAGTTACTCCGGGTTCTCCTACGAGCAGTACTTC. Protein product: CASSYSGFSYEQYF.

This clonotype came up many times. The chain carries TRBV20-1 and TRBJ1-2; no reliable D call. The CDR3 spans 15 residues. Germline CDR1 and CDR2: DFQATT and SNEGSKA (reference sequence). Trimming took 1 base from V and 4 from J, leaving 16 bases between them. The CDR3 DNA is TGCAGTGCTAGAGGGGTAACGGCTTACGGCTATGGCTACACCTTC. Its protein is CSARGVTAYGYGYTF.

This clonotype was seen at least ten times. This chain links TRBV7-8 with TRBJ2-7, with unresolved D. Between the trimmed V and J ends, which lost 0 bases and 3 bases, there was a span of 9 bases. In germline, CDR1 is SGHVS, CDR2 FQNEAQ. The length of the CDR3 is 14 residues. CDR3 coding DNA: TGTGCCAGCAGCTTAGCGCCTCCAAGCTACGAGCAGTACTTC. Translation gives CASSLAPPSYEQYF.

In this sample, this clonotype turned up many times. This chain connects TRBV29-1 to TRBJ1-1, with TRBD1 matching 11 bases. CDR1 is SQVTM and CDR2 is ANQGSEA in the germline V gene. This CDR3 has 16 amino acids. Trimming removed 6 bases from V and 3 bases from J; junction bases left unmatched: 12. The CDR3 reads CSVATLGTGGDTEAFF. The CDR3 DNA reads TGCAGCGTAGCAACCTTAGGGACAGGGGGGGACACTGAAGCTTTCTTT.

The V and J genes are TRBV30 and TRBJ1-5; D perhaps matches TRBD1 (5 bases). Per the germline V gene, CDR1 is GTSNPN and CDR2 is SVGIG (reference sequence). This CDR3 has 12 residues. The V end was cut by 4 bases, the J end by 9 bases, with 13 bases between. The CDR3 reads CAWTPGTGPQHF. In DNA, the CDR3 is TGTGCCTGGACCCCAGGGACTGGGCCCCAGCATTTT.

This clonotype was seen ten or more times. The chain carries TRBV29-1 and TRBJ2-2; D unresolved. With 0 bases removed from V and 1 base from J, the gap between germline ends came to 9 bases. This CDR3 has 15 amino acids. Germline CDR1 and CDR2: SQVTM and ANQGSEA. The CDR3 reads CSVEDHQLNTGELFF. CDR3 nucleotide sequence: TGCAGCGTTGAAGATCACCAGTTGAACACCGGGGAGCTGTTTTTT.

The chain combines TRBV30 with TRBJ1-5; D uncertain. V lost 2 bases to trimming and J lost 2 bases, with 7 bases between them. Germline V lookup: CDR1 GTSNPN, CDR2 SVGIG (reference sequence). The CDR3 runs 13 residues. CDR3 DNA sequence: TGTGCCTGGAGTCCGGGCGGCAATCAGCCCCAGCATTTT. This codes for CAWSPGGNQPQHF.

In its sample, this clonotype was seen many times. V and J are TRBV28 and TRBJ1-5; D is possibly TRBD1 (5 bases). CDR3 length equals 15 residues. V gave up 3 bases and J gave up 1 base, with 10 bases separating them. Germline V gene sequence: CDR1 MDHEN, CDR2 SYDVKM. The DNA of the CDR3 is TGTGCCAGCAGTTTGCGGACAAACAGCAATCAGCCCCAGCATTTT. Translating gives CASSLRTNSNQPQHF.

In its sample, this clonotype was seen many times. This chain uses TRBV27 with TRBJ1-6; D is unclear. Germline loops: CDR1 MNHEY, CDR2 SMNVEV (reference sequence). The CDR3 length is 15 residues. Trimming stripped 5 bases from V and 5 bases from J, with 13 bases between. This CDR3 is CASSHPTGDNSPLHF. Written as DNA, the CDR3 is TGTGCCAGCAGTCACCCGACGGGAGATAATTCACCCCTCCACTTT.

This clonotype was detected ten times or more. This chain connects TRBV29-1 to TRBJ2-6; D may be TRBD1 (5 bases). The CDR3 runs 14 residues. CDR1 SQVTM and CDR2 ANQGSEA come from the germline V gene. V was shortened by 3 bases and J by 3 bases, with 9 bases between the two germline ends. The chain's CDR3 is CSVEAGNGANVLTF. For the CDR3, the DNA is TGCAGCGTTGAGGCAGGGAATGGGGCCAACGTCCTGACTTTC. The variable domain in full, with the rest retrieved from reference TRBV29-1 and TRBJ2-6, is SAVISQKPSRDICQRGTSLTIQCQVDSQVTMMFWYRQQPGQSLTLIATANQGSEATYESGFVIDKFPISRPNLTFSTLTVSNMSPEDSSIYLCSVEAGNGANVLTFGAGSRLTVL.

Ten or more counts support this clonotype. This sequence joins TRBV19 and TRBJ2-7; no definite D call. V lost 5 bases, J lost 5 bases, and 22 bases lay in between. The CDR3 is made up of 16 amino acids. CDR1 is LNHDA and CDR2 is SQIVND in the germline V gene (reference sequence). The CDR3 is CASSATGPTPIHEQYF. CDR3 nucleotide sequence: TGTGCCAGTAGTGCCACCGGGCCCACTCCCATCCACGAGCAGTACTTC.

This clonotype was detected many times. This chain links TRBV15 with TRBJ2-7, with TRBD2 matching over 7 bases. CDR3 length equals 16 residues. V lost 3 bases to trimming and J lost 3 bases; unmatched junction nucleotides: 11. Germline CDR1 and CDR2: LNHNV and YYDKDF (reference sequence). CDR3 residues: CATSRGSREWVYEQYF. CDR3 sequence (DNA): TGTGCCACCAGCAGGGGCTCGCGGGAGTGGGTCTACGAGCAGTACTTC.

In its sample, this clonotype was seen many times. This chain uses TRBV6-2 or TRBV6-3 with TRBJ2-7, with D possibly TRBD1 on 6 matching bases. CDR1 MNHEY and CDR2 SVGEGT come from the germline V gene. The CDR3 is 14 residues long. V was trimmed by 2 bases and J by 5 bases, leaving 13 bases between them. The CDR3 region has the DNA TGTGCCAGCAGTTACGCACAGGGTGGCCACGAGCAGTACTTC. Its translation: CASSYAQGGHEQYF.

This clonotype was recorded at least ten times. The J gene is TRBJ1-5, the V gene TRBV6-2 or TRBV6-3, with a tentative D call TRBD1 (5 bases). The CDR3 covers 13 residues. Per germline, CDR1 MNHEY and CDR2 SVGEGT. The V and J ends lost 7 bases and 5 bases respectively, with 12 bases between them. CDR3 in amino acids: CASISRVDQPQHF. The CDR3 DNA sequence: TGTGCCAGCATTAGCAGGGTGGATCAGCCCCAGCATTTT.

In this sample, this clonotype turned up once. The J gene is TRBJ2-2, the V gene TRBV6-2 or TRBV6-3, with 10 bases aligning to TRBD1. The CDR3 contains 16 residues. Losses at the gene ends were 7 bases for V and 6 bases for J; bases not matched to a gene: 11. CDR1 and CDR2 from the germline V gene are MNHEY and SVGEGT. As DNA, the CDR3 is TGTGCCAGCACCAAACACCGGGGACAGGGGCCCGGGGAGCTGTTTTTT. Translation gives CASTKHRGQGPGELFF.

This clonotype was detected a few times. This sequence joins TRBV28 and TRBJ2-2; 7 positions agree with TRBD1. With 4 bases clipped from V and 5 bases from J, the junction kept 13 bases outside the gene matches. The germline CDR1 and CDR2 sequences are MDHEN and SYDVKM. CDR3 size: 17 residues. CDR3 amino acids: CASSSLRNRGLTGELFF. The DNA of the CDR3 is TGTGCCAGCAGTTCCCTCAGAAACAGGGGATTGACCGGGGAGCTGTTTTTT.

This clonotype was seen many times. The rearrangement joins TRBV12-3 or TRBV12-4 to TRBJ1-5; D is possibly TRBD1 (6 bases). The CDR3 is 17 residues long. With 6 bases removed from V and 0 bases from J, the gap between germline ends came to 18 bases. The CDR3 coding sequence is TGTGCCAGCAGCACCAGCCCCCCAGGGGTTAGCAATCAGCCCCAGCATTTT. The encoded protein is CASSTSPPGVSNQPQHF.